This is a list of T cell receptor beta chains from one sample in a study of CD4+ T cells in melanoma. Using immunoSEQ multiplex PCR, the repertoire was profiled, and TCRdb retains in-frame clones only, with some absent. Among 13,000 or so clones listed, roughly three quarters were seen once. The specimen was cells from a culture (not recorded whether cultured in vitro). The receptors derive from a human donor with melanoma. Each CDR3 is given with its conserved first and last residue. The D gene is left open where the match is weak. A row's size may be missing; if present it is once, few, many or a size class.

clone_size: .
d_call: .
v_call: TRBV30
j_call: TRBJ1-3
cdr3_nt: TGTGCCGGGGAGGGGCGTAGGGACACCATATATTTT
cdr3_aa: CAGEGRRDTIYF

clone_size: .
d_call: TRBD2
v_call: TRBV6-5
j_call: TRBJ2-4
cdr3_nt: TGTGCCACGTCGGGGGGGGGAGCCAAAAACATTCAGTACTTC
cdr3_aa: CATSGGGAKNIQYF

clone_size: .
d_call: .
v_call: TRBV7-2
j_call: TRBJ1-3
cdr3_nt: TGTGCCAGCAGCCCCGGGCCCAGCAACACCATATATTTT
cdr3_aa: CASSPGPSNTIYF

clone_size: .
d_call: .
v_call: TRBV28
j_call: TRBJ1-5
cdr3_nt: TGTGCCAGCTCGTCACAGGGCAATCAGCCCCAGCATTTT
cdr3_aa: CASSSQGNQPQHF

clone_size: .
d_call: TRBD2
v_call: TRBV11-2
j_call: TRBJ2-5
cdr3_nt: TGTGCCAGCAGCTTAATGCGGGGGTACCAAGAGACCCAGTACTTC
cdr3_aa: CASSLMRGYQETQYF

clone_size: few
d_call: .
v_call: TRBV6-5
j_call: TRBJ1-6
cdr3_nt: TGTGCCAGCAGAGAGGGCGATTGGGGTAATTCACCCCTCCACTTT
cdr3_aa: CASREGDWGNSPLHF

clone_size: .
d_call: TRBD2
v_call: TRBV2
j_call: TRBJ2-3
cdr3_nt: TGTGCCAGCAGGGCCCGCGGGGGGGCAAGTGATACGCAGTATTTT
cdr3_aa: CASRARGGASDTQYF

clone_size: .
d_call: .
v_call: TRBV15
j_call: TRBJ2-3
cdr3_nt: TGTGCCACCAGCAGAGAGAGTCAAGATACGCAGTATTTT
cdr3_aa: CATSRESQDTQYF

clone_size: .
d_call: .
v_call: TRBV7-9
j_call: TRBJ1-4
cdr3_nt: TGTGCCAGCAGCTTATGGCTGGGAGGGCTCGCAACTAATGAAAAACTGTTTTTT
cdr3_aa: CASSLWLGGLATNEKLFF

clone_size: .
d_call: .
v_call: TRBV28
j_call: TRBJ1-1
cdr3_nt: TGTGCCAGCAGCCGGGGTTGGGAGACTGAAGCTTTCTTT
cdr3_aa: CASSRGWETEAFF

clone_size: few
d_call: .
v_call: TRBV4-2
j_call: TRBJ1-5
cdr3_nt: TGTGCCAGCAGCCAACTGCTCTGGGGGGAACAGCCCCAGCATTTT
cdr3_aa: CASSQLLWGEQPQHF

clone_size: few
d_call: .
v_call: TRBV7-9
j_call: TRBJ2-1
cdr3_nt: TGTGCCAGCAGCACTACTTCCGGGACCTCCAATGAGCAGTTCTTC
cdr3_aa: CASSTTSGTSNEQFF

clone_size: .
d_call: TRBD2
v_call: TRBV6-1
j_call: TRBJ2-1
cdr3_nt: TGTGCCATTGGACCTAGCGGGTTCTACAATGAGCAGTTCTTC
cdr3_aa: CAIGPSGFYNEQFF

clone_size: medium-sized
d_call: .
v_call: TRBV6-1
j_call: TRBJ1-3
cdr3_nt: TGTGCCAGCACCCCCGGGACAAGGACAAACACCATATATTTT
cdr3_aa: CASTPGTRTNTIYF

clone_size: .
d_call: .
v_call: TRBV6-6
j_call: TRBJ2-7
cdr3_nt: TGTGCCAGCAGTTACCGCCCGGGTGAGCGAGACGAGCAGTACTTC
cdr3_aa: CASSYRPGERDEQYF

clone_size: .
d_call: .
v_call: TRBV18
j_call: TRBJ1-3
cdr3_nt: TGTGCCAGCTCACCTGAGGGCGCTTTTTCTGGAAACACCATATATTTT
cdr3_aa: CASSPEGAFSGNTIYF

clone_size: medium-sized
d_call: .
v_call: TRBV6-6
j_call: TRBJ1-1
cdr3_nt: TGTGCCAGCAGGAATCGTGGGGAGAACACTGAAGCTTTCTTT
cdr3_aa: CASRNRGENTEAFF

clone_size: .
d_call: .
v_call: TRBV11-1
j_call: TRBJ1-2
cdr3_nt: TGTGCCAGCAGCCCGGAACTGACAGGTCTCGCTTCTGGCTACACCTTC
cdr3_aa: CASSPELTGLASGYTF

clone_size: .
d_call: .
v_call: TRBV7-9
j_call: TRBJ1-1
cdr3_nt: TGTGCCAGCACCGTAACTTTCGGTGTTTCTGGCACTGAAGCTTTCTTT
cdr3_aa: CASTVTFGVSGTEAFF

clone_size: .
d_call: TRBD2
v_call: TRBV15
j_call: TRBJ2-1
cdr3_nt: TGTGCCACCAGCAGAGGGGCTAGCGGGGGGTATTACAATGAGCAGTTCTTC
cdr3_aa: CATSRGASGGYYNEQFF

clone_size: .
d_call: TRBD1
v_call: TRBV6-5
j_call: TRBJ2-7
cdr3_nt: TGTGCCAGCAGTTACGACAGGGGTTACGAGCAGTACTTC
cdr3_aa: CASSYDRGYEQYF

clone_size: medium-sized
d_call: TRBD1
v_call: TRBV5-1
j_call: TRBJ1-6
cdr3_nt: TGCGCCAGCAGCTTGGGGACCGGGACAGGGAATTCACCCCTCCACTTT
cdr3_aa: CASSLGTGTGNSPLHF

clone_size: .
d_call: .
v_call: TRBV5-4
j_call: TRBJ2-4
cdr3_nt: TGTGCCAGCAGCGTCCGGGGCGACCTAGCCAAAAACATTCAGTACTTC
cdr3_aa: CASSVRGDLAKNIQYF

clone_size: once
d_call: TRBD1
v_call: TRBV9
j_call: TRBJ1-2
cdr3_nt: TGTGCCAGCAGCGCGGACAGGTCGCTTGGTGGCTACACCTTC
cdr3_aa: CASSADRSLGGYTF

clone_size: .
d_call: .
v_call: TRBV7-8
j_call: TRBJ2-5
cdr3_nt: TGTGCCAGCAGCCAGGGGCGGCCGGCAGAGACCCAGTACTTC
cdr3_aa: CASSQGRPAETQYF

clone_size: few
d_call: .
v_call: TRBV4-2
j_call: TRBJ1-2
cdr3_nt: TGTGCCAGCAGCCAAGATATCCGGGACACACGTCATGGCTACACCTTC
cdr3_aa: CASSQDIRDTRHGYTF

clone_size: once
d_call: .
v_call: TRBV6-4
j_call: TRBJ2-7
cdr3_nt: TGTGCCAGCAGTGACCAATTCGACCGGCGGAACGAGCAGTACTTC
cdr3_aa: CASSDQFDRRNEQYF

clone_size: .
d_call: TRBD2
v_call: TRBV5-4
j_call: TRBJ2-5
cdr3_nt: TGTGCCTTCTCCGGCGGGGGGAATAAAGAGACCCAGTACTTC
cdr3_aa: CAFSGGGNKETQYF

clone_size: .
d_call: .
v_call: TRBV6-1
j_call: TRBJ2-3
cdr3_nt: TGTGCCAGCAGTTCTAAACGGGCTAGCACAGATACGCAGTATTTT
cdr3_aa: CASSSKRASTDTQYF

clone_size: .
d_call: .
v_call: TRBV6-1
j_call: TRBJ2-3
cdr3_nt: TGTGCCAGCAGTCGACAGCTAGCTAGCACAGATACGCAGTATTTT
cdr3_aa: CASSRQLASTDTQYF

clone_size: few
d_call: .
v_call: TRBV14
j_call: TRBJ2-3
cdr3_nt: TGTGCCAGCAGCCACTTCCCAGATACGCAGTATTTT
cdr3_aa: CASSHFPDTQYF

clone_size: .
d_call: TRBD2
v_call: TRBV30
j_call: TRBJ2-4
cdr3_nt: TGTGCCTGGAGTCACGGACTAGAAAACATTCAGTACTTC
cdr3_aa: CAWSHGLENIQYF

clone_size: few
d_call: .
v_call: TRBV11-2
j_call: TRBJ1-6
cdr3_nt: TGTGCCAGCAGCTCGTACACAGGGCTGAATTCACCCCTCCACTTT
cdr3_aa: CASSSYTGLNSPLHF

clone_size: .
d_call: .
v_call: TRBV9
j_call: TRBJ2-7
cdr3_nt: TGTGCCAGCAGCCCCGAGGGGGTTGCCCTCTACGAGCAGTACTTC
cdr3_aa: CASSPEGVALYEQYF

clone_size: .
d_call: TRBD1
v_call: TRBV11-2
j_call: TRBJ2-1
cdr3_nt: TGTGCCAGCAGCTCAGGGGGCGCCTACAATGAGCAGTTCTTC
cdr3_aa: CASSSGGAYNEQFF